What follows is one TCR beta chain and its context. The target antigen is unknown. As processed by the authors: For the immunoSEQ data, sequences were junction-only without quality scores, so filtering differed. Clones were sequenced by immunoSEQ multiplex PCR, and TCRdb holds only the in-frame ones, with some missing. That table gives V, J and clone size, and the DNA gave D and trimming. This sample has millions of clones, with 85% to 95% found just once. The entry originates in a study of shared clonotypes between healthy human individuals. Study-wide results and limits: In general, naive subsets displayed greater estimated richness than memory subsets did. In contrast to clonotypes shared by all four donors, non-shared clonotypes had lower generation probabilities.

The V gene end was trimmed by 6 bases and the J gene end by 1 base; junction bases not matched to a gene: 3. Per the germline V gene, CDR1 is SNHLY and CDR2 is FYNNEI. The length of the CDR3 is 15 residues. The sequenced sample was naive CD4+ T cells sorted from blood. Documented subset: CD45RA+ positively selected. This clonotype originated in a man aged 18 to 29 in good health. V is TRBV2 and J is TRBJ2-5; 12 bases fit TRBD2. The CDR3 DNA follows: TGTGCCAGCAGCCCACTAGCGGGGGGCCAAGAGACCCAGTACTTC. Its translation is CASSPLAGGQETQYF. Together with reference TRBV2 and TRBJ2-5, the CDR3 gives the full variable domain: EPEVTQTPSHQVTQMGQEVILRCVPISNHLYFYWYRQILGQKVEFLVSFYNNEISEKSEIFDDQFSVERPDGSNFTLKIRSTKLEDSAMYFCASSPLAGGQETQYFGPGTRLLVL.